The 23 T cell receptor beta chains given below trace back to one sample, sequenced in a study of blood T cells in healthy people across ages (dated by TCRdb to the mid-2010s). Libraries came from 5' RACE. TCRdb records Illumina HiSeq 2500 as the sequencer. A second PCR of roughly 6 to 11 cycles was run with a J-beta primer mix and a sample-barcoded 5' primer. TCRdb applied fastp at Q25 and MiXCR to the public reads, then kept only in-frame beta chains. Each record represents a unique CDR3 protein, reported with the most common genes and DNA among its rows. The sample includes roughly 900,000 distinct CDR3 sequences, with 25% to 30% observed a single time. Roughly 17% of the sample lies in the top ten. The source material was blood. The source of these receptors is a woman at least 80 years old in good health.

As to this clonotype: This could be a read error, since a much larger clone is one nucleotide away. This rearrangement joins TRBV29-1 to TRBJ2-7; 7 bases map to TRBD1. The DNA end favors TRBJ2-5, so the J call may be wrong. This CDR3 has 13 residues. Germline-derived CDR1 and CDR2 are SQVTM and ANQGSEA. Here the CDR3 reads CSASPGTVETQYF. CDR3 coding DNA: TGCAGCGCTTCCCCTGGGACAGTTGAGACCCAGTACTTC.

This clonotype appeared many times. CDR3 in DNA: TGTGCCACTTCACCTGCCCTTGGGGGCCAAGAGACCCAGTACTTC. Translation: CATSPALGGQETQYF. This chain joins TRBV12-3 or TRBV12-4 and TRBJ2-5; either TRBD1 or TRBD2 may fit D (5 bases each). CDR3 length: 15 residues. V lost 10 bases, J lost 1 base, and 19 bases lay in between.

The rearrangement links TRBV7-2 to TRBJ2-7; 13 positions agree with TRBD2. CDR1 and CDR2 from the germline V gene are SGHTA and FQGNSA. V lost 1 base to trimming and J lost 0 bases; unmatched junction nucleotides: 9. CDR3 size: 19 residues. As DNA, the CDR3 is TGTGCCAGCAGCTTAGTCGAGACTAGCGGGGGGCCCGTCTCCTACGAGCAGTACTTC. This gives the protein CASSLVETSGGPVSYEQYF.

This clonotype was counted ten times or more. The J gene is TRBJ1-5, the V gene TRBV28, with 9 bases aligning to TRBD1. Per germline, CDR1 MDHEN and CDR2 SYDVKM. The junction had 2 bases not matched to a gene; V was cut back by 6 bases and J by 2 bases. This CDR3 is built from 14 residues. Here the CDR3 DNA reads TGTGCCAGCAGGCGACAGGGGGGCAATCAGCCCCAGCATTTT. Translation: CASRRQGGNQPQHF.

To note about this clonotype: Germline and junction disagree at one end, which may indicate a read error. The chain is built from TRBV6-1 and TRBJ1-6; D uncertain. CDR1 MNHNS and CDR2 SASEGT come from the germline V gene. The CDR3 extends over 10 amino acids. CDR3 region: CAGSYSGLHF. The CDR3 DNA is TGTGCCGGCAGTTACAGCGGCCTCCACTTT.

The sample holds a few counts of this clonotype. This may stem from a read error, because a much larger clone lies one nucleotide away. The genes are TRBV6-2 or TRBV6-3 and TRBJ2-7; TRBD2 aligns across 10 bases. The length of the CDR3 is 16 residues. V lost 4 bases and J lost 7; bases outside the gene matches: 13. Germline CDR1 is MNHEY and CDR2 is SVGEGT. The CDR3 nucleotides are TGTGCCAGCAGTTCCGCACTAGCGGGGAGCTACAATGAGCAGTACTTC. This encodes CASSSALAGSYNEQYF.

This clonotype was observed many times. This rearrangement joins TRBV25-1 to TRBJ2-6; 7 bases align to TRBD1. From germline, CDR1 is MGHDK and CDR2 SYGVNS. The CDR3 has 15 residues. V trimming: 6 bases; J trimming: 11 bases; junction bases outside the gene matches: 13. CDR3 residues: CASSPSWGQTDVLTF. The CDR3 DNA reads TGTGCCAGCAGCCCCTCGTGGGGACAGACCGACGTCCTGACTTTC.

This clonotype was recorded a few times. The CDR3 DNA follows: TGCGCCAGGCGGTCCCGGGACAGCACTGAAGCTTTCTTT. It translates to CARRSRDSTEAFF. This chain connects TRBV5-1 to TRBJ1-1, with 7 bases fitting TRBD1. Losses at the gene ends were 8 bases for V and 4 bases for J; bases not matched to a gene: 8. The CDR3 covers 13 residues. CDR1 and CDR2 (germline): SGHRS, YFSETQ.

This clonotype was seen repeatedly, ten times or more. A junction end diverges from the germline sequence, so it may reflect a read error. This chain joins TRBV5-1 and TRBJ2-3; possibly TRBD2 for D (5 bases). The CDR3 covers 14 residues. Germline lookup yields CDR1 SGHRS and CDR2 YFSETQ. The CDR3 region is CASSLGGAADTQYF. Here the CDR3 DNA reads TGTGCTAGCAGCTTAGGAGGCGCGGCAGATACGCAGTATTTT. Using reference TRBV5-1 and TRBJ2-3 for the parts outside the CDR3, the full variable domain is KAGVTQTPRYLIKTRGQQVTLSCSPISGHRSVSWYQQTPGQGLQFLFEYFSETQRNKGNFPGRFSGRQFSNSRSEMNVSTLELGDSALYLCASSLGGAADTQYFGPGTRLTVL.

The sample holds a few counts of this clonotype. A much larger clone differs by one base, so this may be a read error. CDR3 sequence (DNA): TGTGCCAGCAGCTTGCCCGGGACTAGCAATGAGCAGTTCTTC. Its translation is CASSLPGTSNEQFF. The chain couples TRBV7-2 to TRBJ2-1; 8 bases align to TRBD2. After removal of 3 bases from V and 6 bases from J, the junction contained 4 bases not matched to a gene. CDR1 and CDR2 from the germline V gene are SGHTA and FQGNSA. This CDR3 spans 14 amino acids.

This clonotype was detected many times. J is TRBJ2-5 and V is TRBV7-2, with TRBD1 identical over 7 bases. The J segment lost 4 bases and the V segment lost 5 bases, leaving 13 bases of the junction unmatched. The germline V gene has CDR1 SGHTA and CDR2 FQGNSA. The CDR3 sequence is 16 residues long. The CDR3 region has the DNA TGTGCCAGCAGCCCAAAGAGGTCCTCAGGGGGAGAGACCCAGTACTTC. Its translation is CASSPKRSSGGETQYF. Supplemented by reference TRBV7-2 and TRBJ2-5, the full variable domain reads GAGVSQSPSNKVTEKGKDVELRCDPISGHTALYWYRQSLGQGLEFLIYFQGNSAPDKSGLPSDRFSAERTGGSVSTLTIQRTQQEDSAVYLCASSPKRSSGGETQYFGPGTRLLVL.

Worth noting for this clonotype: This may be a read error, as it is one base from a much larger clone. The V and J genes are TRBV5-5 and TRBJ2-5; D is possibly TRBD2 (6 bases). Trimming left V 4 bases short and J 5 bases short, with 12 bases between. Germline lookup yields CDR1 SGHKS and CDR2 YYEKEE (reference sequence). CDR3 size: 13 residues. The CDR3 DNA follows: TGTGCCAGCAGCATACGGGGGAGGGAGACCCAGTACTTC. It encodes CASSIRGRETQYF.

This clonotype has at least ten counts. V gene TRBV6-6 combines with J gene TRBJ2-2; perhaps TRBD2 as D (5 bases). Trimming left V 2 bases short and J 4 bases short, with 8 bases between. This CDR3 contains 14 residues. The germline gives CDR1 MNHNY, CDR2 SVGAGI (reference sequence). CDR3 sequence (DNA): TGTGCCAGCAGTTACGGAGGTTCCACCGGGGAGCTGTTTTTT. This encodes CASSYGGSTGELFF.

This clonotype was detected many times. CDR3 residues: CASSLNGGAGETQYF. For the CDR3, the DNA is TGTGCCAGCAGTTTAAACGGGGGGGCAGGAGAGACCCAGTACTTC. V usage is TRBV27 and J usage is TRBJ2-5; 8 bases align to TRBD2. The CDR3 totals 15 residues. The V and J ends lost 2 bases and 4 bases, in that order; junction bases with no gene match: 6. The germline gives CDR1 MNHEY, CDR2 SMNVEV (reference sequence).

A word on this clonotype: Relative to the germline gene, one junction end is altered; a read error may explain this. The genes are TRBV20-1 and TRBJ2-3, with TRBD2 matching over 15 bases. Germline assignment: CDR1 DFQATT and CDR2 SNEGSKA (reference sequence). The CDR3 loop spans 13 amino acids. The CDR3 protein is CSARGLAGGGQYF. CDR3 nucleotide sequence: TGCAGTGCCAGAGGACTAGCGGGGGGGGGGCAGTATTTT.

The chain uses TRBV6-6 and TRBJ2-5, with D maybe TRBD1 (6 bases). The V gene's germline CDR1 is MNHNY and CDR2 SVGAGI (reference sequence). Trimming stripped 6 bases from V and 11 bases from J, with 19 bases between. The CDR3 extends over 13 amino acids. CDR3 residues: CASSLKQGNEQYF. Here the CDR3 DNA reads TGTGCCAGCAGCCTAAAACAGGGCAATGAGCAGTACTTC.

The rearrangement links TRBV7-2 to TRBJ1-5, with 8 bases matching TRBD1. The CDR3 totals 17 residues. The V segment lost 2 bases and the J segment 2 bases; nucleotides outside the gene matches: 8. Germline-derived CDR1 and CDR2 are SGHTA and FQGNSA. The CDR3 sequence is CASSLTRTGIGNQPQHF. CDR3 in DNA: TGTGCCAGCAGCTTAACAAGGACAGGGATAGGCAATCAGCCCCAGCATTTT.

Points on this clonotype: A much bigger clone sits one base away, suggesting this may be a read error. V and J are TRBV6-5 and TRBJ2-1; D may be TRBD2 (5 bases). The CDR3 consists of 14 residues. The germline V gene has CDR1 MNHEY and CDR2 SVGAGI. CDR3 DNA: TGTGCCAACAGTTACGGGGTCTCCTACAATGAGCAGTTCTTC. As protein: CANSYGVSYNEQFF.

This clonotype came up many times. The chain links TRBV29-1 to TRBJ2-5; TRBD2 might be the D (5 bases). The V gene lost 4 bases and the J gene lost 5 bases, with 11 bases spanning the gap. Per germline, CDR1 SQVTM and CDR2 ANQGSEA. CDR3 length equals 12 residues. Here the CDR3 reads CSVGARGETQYF. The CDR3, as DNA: TGCAGCGTTGGAGCTCGGGGTGAGACCCAGTACTTC.

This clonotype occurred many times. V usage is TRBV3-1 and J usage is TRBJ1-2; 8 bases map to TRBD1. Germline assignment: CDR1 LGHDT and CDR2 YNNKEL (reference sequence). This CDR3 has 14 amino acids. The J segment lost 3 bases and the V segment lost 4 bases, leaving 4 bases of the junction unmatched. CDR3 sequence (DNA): TGTGCCAGCAGCCCTCGACAGGGGTACTATGGCTACACCTTC. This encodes CASSPRQGYYGYTF.

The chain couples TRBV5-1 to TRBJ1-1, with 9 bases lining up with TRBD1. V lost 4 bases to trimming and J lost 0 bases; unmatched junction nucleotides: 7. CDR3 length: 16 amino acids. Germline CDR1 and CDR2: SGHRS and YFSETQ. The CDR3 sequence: CASSRDRAKVNTEAFF. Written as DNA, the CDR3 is TGCGCCAGCAGCCGGGACAGGGCGAAGGTGAACACTGAAGCTTTCTTT.

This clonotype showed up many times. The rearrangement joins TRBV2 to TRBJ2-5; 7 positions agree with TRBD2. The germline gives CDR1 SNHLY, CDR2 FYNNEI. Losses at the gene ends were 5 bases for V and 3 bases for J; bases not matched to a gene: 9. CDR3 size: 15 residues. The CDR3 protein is CASSPPAGEEETQYF. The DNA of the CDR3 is TGTGCCAGCAGTCCCCCCGCGGGGGAAGAAGAGACCCAGTACTTC.

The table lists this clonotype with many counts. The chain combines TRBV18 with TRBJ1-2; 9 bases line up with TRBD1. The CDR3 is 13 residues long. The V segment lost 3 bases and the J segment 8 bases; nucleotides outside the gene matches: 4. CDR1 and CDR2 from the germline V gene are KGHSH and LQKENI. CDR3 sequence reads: CASSPGTGIGYTF. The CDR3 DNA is TGTGCCAGCTCACCCGGGACAGGGATCGGCTACACCTTC.